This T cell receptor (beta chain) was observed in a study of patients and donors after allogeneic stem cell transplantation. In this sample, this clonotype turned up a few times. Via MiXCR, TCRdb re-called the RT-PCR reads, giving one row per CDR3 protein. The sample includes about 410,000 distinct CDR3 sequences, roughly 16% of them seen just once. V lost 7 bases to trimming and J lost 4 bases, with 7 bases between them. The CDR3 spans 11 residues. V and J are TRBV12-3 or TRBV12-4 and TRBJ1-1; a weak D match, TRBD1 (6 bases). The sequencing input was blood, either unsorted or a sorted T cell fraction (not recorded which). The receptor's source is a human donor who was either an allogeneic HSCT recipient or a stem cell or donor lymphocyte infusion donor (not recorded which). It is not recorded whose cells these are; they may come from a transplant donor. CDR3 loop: CASTGATEAFF. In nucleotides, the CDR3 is TGTGCCAGCACGGGGGCCACTGAAGCTTTCTTT.